The TCR beta chain under discussion was sequenced for a study of cytomegalovirus exposure and HLA in healthy donors (TCRdb year 2017). For context, the study as a whole: An earlier analysis of fewer than 750 of the donors reported about 260 Gb of sequence data and some 110 million unique TCR beta sequences obtained from around 170 million T cells. An early release covering about 600 HLA-typed donors comprised 250 to 350 gigabases of sequencing data and roughly 86 million unique TCR sequences. Among the roughly 400 genotyped donors, around 81% belonged to the genetic ancestry cluster associated with self-reported Caucasian donors. The study was designed to test whether signatures of past pathogen exposure could be identified by cataloging public T cell receptors. Using immunosequencing, the study profiled T cell repertoires from 666 subjects and related those repertoires to cytomegalovirus serostatus. Along with the 666-subject first cohort, a separate validation cohort of about 110 different subjects was used. To predict cytomegalovirus infection status, the study brought together high-throughput TCR immunosequencing, statistical association of individual TCRs with disease status, and machine learning. A later analysis re-analyzed previously published TCR beta repertoires from approximately 670 donors and added high-resolution HLA genotyping to study TCR occurrence patterns. In the later analysis, no new phenotypic data were used to find candidate immune exposures; instead, reliance was placed on TCR beta sequences and their occurrence across donors. An earlier analysis of several hundred of the donors applied high-throughput TCR beta sequencing to assess whether each TCR beta V gene segment acted as functional or pseudogenic. Alongside the repertoire data, information on donor age, sex, ethnicity and CMV serostatus was compiled. A later genetic analysis took genome-wide SNP genotypes for about 65% of the 666 donors and used that subset as a discovery cohort. Every repertoire in the discovery cohort had been generated on one and the same sequencing platform. HLA typing included class I and class II loci at four-digit resolution. Typing coverage varied by locus: roughly 629-640 donors for A, B, C, DRB1 and DQB1; some 520 for DQA1; approximately 610 for DPA1; 450 to 480 for DPB1. A few DR-DQ haplotypes were treated as single units for association and clustering because of strong linkage in the cohort. Among a few hundred genotyped donors of the cohort, an average of 235,054 unique TCR beta nucleotide sequences were sequenced per donor, roughly a sixth of them non-productive. Results and caveats for the whole study, not just this receptor: For the cohort, immune exposure information was limited to CMV serostatus. The cohort was sequenced for TCR beta chains only, and without alpha or paired-chain data the features that could be detected were limited. Because counts were too low, about 15 rarely observed V segments, including chromosome 9 orphons, were left out of the earlier analysis of over 550 of the donors. Strong co-occurrence of HLA alleles, especially DR and DQ, made assigning TCR associations to individual alleles difficult. Several of the top co-occurrence clusters appeared to be linked to parvovirus B19, influenza, CMV and Epstein-Barr virus, according to a later analysis. Cytomegalovirus status was reported to be diagnosed by the classifier with high specificity and sensitivity in both the original and validation cohorts. Three of the identified cytomegalovirus-associated TCR beta chains were confirmed in vitro to be specific for cytomegalovirus antigens. In a later analysis, the rate of TCR association differed among HLA loci, with DRB1 alleles having the most associated TCRs and HLA-C alleles having the fewest. While some public TCRs were present in many individuals, most TCR sequences turned up only very rarely across donors. In an earlier analysis of approximately 590 of the donors, most TCR beta V segments appeared in productive rearrangements about 87% or about 30% of the time, broadly matching IMGT annotations. In a later genetic analysis, fewer N-insertions in productive TCRs were reported among donors in an Asian-associated ancestry cluster than the roughly 710-donor mean. It was suggested by the authors that the approach could potentially be generalized to other disease states and immunological phenotypes. A cluster of highly shared sequence variants was judged likely to represent a technical artifact of the sequencing pipeline. Correlated functional status among segregating V segments might be attributable to linkage disequilibrium, but an unknown experimental factor could not be ruled out. The 87-base-pair reads could not distinguish some IMGT-functional V segments, including TRBV6-2 and TRBV6-3, so those segments were excluded. In a later analysis, most CMV-associated TCR beta chains were found to appear HLA-restricted, with HLA associations seemingly driven largely by CMV exposure. The study gave a list of 150 to 200 TCR beta chains associated with cytomegalovirus. In a later analysis, 15,000 to 20,000 TCR beta sequences were associated with specific HLA alleles at a false discovery rate of 0.05. A later genetic analysis associated a missense DCLRE1C variant with V-gene and J-gene trimming of TCR beta chains, and an independent cohort replicated the association. A further reported finding was that TCR beta sequences accurately predicted the HLA-A and HLA-B alleles for most subjects in the first cohort. Presence/absence analyses assumed roughly uniform sequencing depth across donors, an assumption that may not hold. Compared with equally common non-associated chains, HLA-associated TCR beta chains in a later analysis were more clonally expanded and had lower generation probabilities. HLA typing was unavailable for some donors at each locus, so association tests used only the typed subset.

Concerning this clone itself: The antigen it recognizes is unknown. No much larger clone exists at a distance of one base, and base qualities are not known.

Library creation used the immunoSEQ multiplex PCR assay. For the multiplex PCR, a mixture combining 60 forward primers for TCR Vbeta segments and 13 reverse primers for TCR Jbeta segments was used. The CDR3 region of rearranged TCR beta genes was amplified from genomic DNA by a multiplex PCR assay. Amplified TCR beta libraries were sequenced as 87-base-pair reads on the Illumina HiSeq System. In the paper's pipeline: In a later analysis, some 80 million unique TCR beta chains were counted across the 500 to 850 repertoires, and approximately 11 million of these chains were shared by at least two donors. A nearest-neighbor algorithm error-corrected the raw reads and collapsed the reads into unique sequences, merging closely related sequences to remove PCR and sequencing errors. To assign V, D and J gene segments, CDR3 sequences were aligned to IMGT reference sequences. Each retained sequence needed at least a six-nucleotide match to both a V gene segment and a J gene segment. A rearrangement was called productive if the CDR3 had no stop codons and remained in frame with V and J, and every other rearrangement was called non-productive. Following IMGT convention, CDR3 was defined as the stretch from the second conserved V-encoded cysteine up to the conserved J-encoded phenylalanine. The earlier analysis of 500 to 600 of the donors excluded sequences that lacked an unambiguous match to a single V gene segment. An earlier analysis of 500 to 600 of the donors classified V segments as functional when productive rearrangements were above 56.7% and as segregating when the standard deviation between donors was above 5%. A statistical classification framework was built to diagnose cytomegalovirus status from the catalog of TCR beta chain sequences. In a later analysis, TCR nucleotide sequences were compared against IMGT/GENE-DB human TR gene sequences so that V and J genes could be assigned. Using the TCRdist pipeline, a later analysis assigned CDR3 sequences along with most-parsimonious VDJ recombination scenarios. In a later analysis, every TCR beta chain was defined by the combination of its CDR3 amino acid sequence and its V-gene family, and reads without a unique V-gene family were dropped. In a later analysis, 500 to 700 highly shared, low-generation-probability nucleotide sequences were removed to address suspected cross-contamination and a sequencing artifact. A later analysis calculated a clonal expansion index for each public chain from normalized within-repertoire ranks of inferred template counts. In a later analysis, generation probabilities were computed using a VDJ recombination model fitted to out-of-frame rearrangements, and the results were checked against IGoR. In a later analysis, TCR-TCR, TCR-HLA and TCR-CMV co-occurrence was scored with hypergeometric tests, and a repertoire-size bias correction was applied to TCR pairs. To estimate false discovery rates, a later analysis permuted the HLA or CMV assignments 20 times. A later analysis grouped co-occurring TCRs with DBSCAN, adding TCRdist sequence similarity when clustering within HLA-allele-positive subsets. For co-occurrence clustering, repertoires with fewer than 30,000 or more than 120,000 public chains were excluded, along with 5 or 6 repertoires with anomalous nucleotide sharing. TCRdb obtained this table from immuneACCESS and retained in-frame rearrangements with V and J assigned. These tables miss some clones; where compared with another copy, unresolved V genes account for less than half of the shortfall, and the remainder is unexplained. V, J and clone size are those of that table, while D and trimming were read from the DNA. The sample table holds around 91,000 clones, of which roughly 67% were seen once. The ten largest clones represent around 2% of the sample.

In total, roughly 670 healthy bone marrow donors made up the cohort. At the time of sampling, every cohort member was nominally healthy, though immune exposures that went unrecorded were likely present. CMV serostatus was positive for more than 250 and negative for 352 of the 666 cohort members, and was not recorded for this donor. Every donor gave a peripheral blood sample, and the peripheral blood mononuclear cells from that sample were used for TCR beta sequencing. The Qiagen DNeasy Blood Extraction Kit was used to extract genomic DNA from the blood cell samples. CDR1 and CDR2, looked up from the germline V gene (reference sequence), are SGHNT and YYREEE. Trimming takes 2 bases off V and 0 bases off J; junction bases not matched to a gene: 2. The CDR3 runs 15 residues from the cysteine to the phenylalanine. This entry keeps only the CDR3 DNA: 45 bases, framed from base 1.

The receptor's source is a human donor in good health. Specimen: PBMCs. The rearranged chain carries TRBV5-4 and TRBJ2-3; 8 bases in the junction line up with TRBD1. Here is the DNA: TGTGCCAGCAGCTTAGGACAGGGCAGCACAGATACGCAGTATTTT. Protein translation: CASSLGQGSTDTQYF.